This TCR beta chain derives from a study of molecular identifiers for immune sequencing clone quantification. TCRdb re-called the PCR reads through MiXCR, storing one row per CDR3 protein. The table includes about 640,000 distinct CDR3 sequences, just under 20% detected once. The CDR3 covers 10 residues. V lost 10 bases and J lost 4, with 6 bases in between. Germline CDR1 and CDR2: LNHDA and SQIVND (reference sequence). This clonotype appeared many times. The sample taken for sequencing was naive CD8+ T cells from blood, with Jurkat cell RNA spiked in. Subset denoted: FACS-sorted CD8+CD4-CCR7+CD45RA+ naive T cells. The source is a human donor in good health. Some libraries in this study had Jurkat cell RNA spiked in. The chain joins TRBV19 to TRBJ2-3; D is undetermined. CDR3 residues: CATTADTQYF. The CDR3 DNA is TGTGCCACAACCGCAGATACGCAGTATTTT.